The 32 T cell receptor beta chains given below trace back to one sample, sequenced in a study of CD8+ T cells in alopecia areata. The sequencing template was cDNA reverse transcribed from extracted RNA. The assay was immunoSEQ multiplex PCR, and TCRdb's table has in-frame clones only and misses some. Among over 3,500 clones, more than 50% were seen once, and the ten largest hold approximately 10%. As to treatment: oral pan-JAK inhibitor, 5-10 mg twice daily. Lesional scalp tissue (obtained by punch biopsy) and peripheral blood were collected from alopecia areata patients. Sample: skin, taken at roughly week 36, from a patient treated with tofacitinib. The receptor set was obtained from a human donor with alopecia areata.

CDR3 residues: CAGHTSNSYNEQFF. The CDR3, as DNA: TGTGCCGGACACACTAGCAACTCCTACAATGAGCAGTTCTTC. V and J are TRBV2 and TRBJ2-1; weak D call: TRBD2 (6 bases). The CDR3 consists of 14 residues. The V end lost 11 bases, the J end lost 0 bases, and 14 bases lay between the germline ends. Germline CDR1 reads SNHLY; CDR2 reads FYNNEI.

This clone was counted a few times. This CDR3 reads CASSVLTGGEQFF. CDR3 sequence (DNA): TGTGCCAGCAGCGTACTGACGGGAGGTGAGCAGTTCTTC. The chain employs TRBV9 and TRBJ2-1; 7 bases match TRBD2. The trim removed 1 base at V and 9 bases at J, leaving 4 bases unmatched. Germline CDR1 reads SGDLS; CDR2 reads YYNGEE. The CDR3 contains 13 residues. Using reference TRBV9 and TRBJ2-1 for the parts outside the CDR3, the full variable domain is DSGVTQTPKHLITATGQRVTLRCSPRSGDLSVYWYQQSLDQGLQFLIQYYNGEERAKGNILERFSAQQFPDLHSELNLSSLELGDSALYFCASSVLTGGEQFFGPGTRLTVL.

The genes are TRBV5-4 and TRBJ2-1; a possible D gene is TRBD2 (5 bases). Trimming pared 3 bases from V and 4 bases from J, leaving 14 bases between. This CDR3 is built from 15 residues. Germline V gives CDR1 SGHNT, CDR2 YYREEE (reference sequence). The CDR3: CASSSDGVSYNEQFF. The CDR3 nucleotides read TGTGCCAGCAGCTCCGACGGGGTATCTTACAATGAGCAGTTCTTC.

V is TRBV4-1 and J is TRBJ2-5, with 9 nucleotides matching TRBD2. CDR1 and CDR2 from the germline V gene are MGHRA and YSYEKL. The CDR3 is 16 residues long. The ends lost 1 base at V and 4 bases at J; junction bases unmatched: 7. The CDR3 DNA is TGCGCCAGCAGCCAAGGTGTAGCGGGAGTGGGAGAGACCCAGTACTTC. Translating it yields CASSQGVAGVGETQYF.

The chain combines TRBV7-3 with TRBJ2-1; D is undetermined. Germline V CDR1 and CDR2: SGHTA, FQGTGA. V lost 5 bases, J lost 3 bases, and 11 bases lay in between. The CDR3 covers 14 residues. DNA of the CDR3: TGTGCCAGCAGCCAAACCGGGTTCTACAATGAGCAGTTCTTC. Residues: CASSQTGFYNEQFF.

V gene TRBV5-4 combines with J gene TRBJ2-3; D is perhaps TRBD1 or TRBD2 (5 bases each). Germline values: CDR1 SGHNT, CDR2 YYREEE (reference sequence). V lost 3 bases, J lost 1 base, and 12 bases lay in between. This CDR3 contains 15 residues. This CDR3 reads CASSSLVGGTDTQYF. DNA of the CDR3: TGTGCCAGCAGCTCACTAGTGGGGGGCACAGATACGCAGTATTTT.

This CDR3 is CAWSADYEQYF. CDR3 DNA sequence: TGTGCCTGGAGTGCCGACTACGAGCAGTACTTC. The J gene is TRBJ2-7, the V gene TRBV30; D not resolved. Trimming left V 1 base short and J 3 bases short, with 4 bases between. Germline V CDR1 and CDR2: GTSNPN, SVGIG (reference sequence). The CDR3 extends over 11 amino acids.

This clone was seen only a few times. Within the sample, other DNA sequences also encode this same CDR3. The rearrangement links TRBV15 to TRBJ1-4; D ambiguous. This CDR3 has 15 residues. V lost 6 bases to trimming and J lost 3 bases, with 14 bases between them. Germline CDR1 is LNHNV and CDR2 is YYDKDF (reference sequence). The CDR3 sequence: CATRHPAGSNEKLFF. In nucleotides, the CDR3 is TGTGCCACCAGACACCCGGCCGGATCTAATGAAAAACTGTTTTTT.

V gene TRBV5-1 combines with J gene TRBJ2-3, with 7 bases fitting TRBD2. The CDR3 loop spans 15 amino acids. CDR1 is SGHRS, CDR2 YFSETQ, per germline. After removal of 5 bases from V and 5 bases from J, the junction contained 11 bases not matched to a gene. CDR3 protein: CASSWGGVLGDTQYF. The DNA for the CDR3 is TGCGCCAGCAGTTGGGGAGGGGTCTTGGGAGATACGCAGTATTTT.

The chain joins TRBV27 to TRBJ2-2; 14 nucleotides agree with TRBD2. Germline trimming cut 6 bases from V and 6 bases from J; bases unmatched to any gene: 18. Germline values: CDR1 MNHEY, CDR2 SMNVEV (reference sequence). This CDR3 spans 20 amino acids. This chain's CDR3 is CASSFQTSGRARVQPGELFF. The CDR3, as DNA: TGTGCCAGCAGCTTCCAGACTAGCGGGAGGGCTAGAGTCCAACCCGGGGAGCTGTTTTTT.

The chain uses TRBV6-5 and TRBJ2-1; D uncertain. Germline V gene data show CDR1 as MNHEY and CDR2 as SVGAGI. Between the trimmed V and J ends, which lost 5 bases and 10 bases, there was a span of 12 bases. CDR3 length: 12 residues. The CDR3 protein is CASSPHIGEQFF. The CDR3 coding sequence is TGTGCCAGCAGTCCTCACATTGGAGAGCAGTTCTTC.

V usage is TRBV6-1 and J usage is TRBJ2-7, with 8 bases that match TRBD2. Germline values: CDR1 MNHNS, CDR2 SASEGT. This CDR3 comprises 15 residues. V dropped 7 bases and J dropped 0; count of bases not matched to a gene: 8. The DNA of the CDR3 is TGTGCCAGCAACGAAGCGGGAGCCTCCTCCTACGAGCAGTACTTC. The encoded protein is CASNEAGASSYEQYF.

This clone was picked up a small number of times. The chain employs TRBV5-1 and TRBJ2-7; 9 positions agree with TRBD2. Per germline, CDR1 SGHRS and CDR2 YFSETQ. With 0 bases clipped from V and 3 bases from J, the junction kept 7 bases outside the gene matches. This CDR3 has 16 residues. The CDR3 DNA sequence: TGCGCCAGCAGCTTGGAGCGTTGGACTAGCGTCTACGAGCAGTACTTC. Amino acids: CASSLERWTSVYEQYF.

On this clone itself: The same CDR3 arises from other DNA sequences in this sample as well. This chain uses TRBV7-2 with TRBJ2-7, with 9 bases aligning to TRBD2. Unmatched junction bases numbered 3, after V lost 3 bases and J lost 3 bases. CDR3 length: 14 residues. Germline CDR1 and CDR2: SGHTA and FQGNSA. CDR3 DNA: TGTGCCAGCAGCTTGACTAGCGGTAACTACGAGCAGTACTTC. Its protein is CASSLTSGNYEQYF. Variable domain in full (rest from reference TRBV7-2 and TRBJ2-7): GAGVSQSPSNKVTEKGKDVELRCDPISGHTALYWYRQSLGQGLEFLIYFQGNSAPDKSGLPSDRFSAERTGGSVSTLTIQRTQQEDSAVYLCASSLTSGNYEQYFGPGTRLTVT.

This sequence joins TRBV11-2 and TRBJ1-2; the D is unclear. The CDR3 runs 13 residues. Trimming stripped 1 base from V and 2 bases from J, with 5 bases between. Per the germline V gene, CDR1 is SGHAT and CDR2 is FQNNGV. CDR3 amino acids: CASSLGLNYGYTF. CDR3 DNA sequence: TGTGCCAGCAGCTTAGGGCTGAACTATGGCTACACCTTC. The variable domain in full, with the rest retrieved from reference TRBV11-2 and TRBJ1-2, is EAGVAQSPRYKIIEKRQSVAFWCNPISGHATLYWYQQILGQGPKLLIQFQNNGVVDDSQLPKDRFSAERLKGVDSTLKIQPAKLEDSAVYLCASSLGLNYGYTFGSGTRLTVV.

This chain joins TRBV28 and TRBJ1-1; a weak D match, TRBD1 (5 bases). This CDR3 comprises 16 residues. V was clipped by 3 bases and J by 8 bases, with 22 bases between them. Germline V gene data show CDR1 as MDHEN and CDR2 as SYDVKM. CDR3: CASSFPGRVTGREAFF. Here the CDR3 DNA reads TGTGCCAGCAGTTTCCCGGGTCGGGTGACGGGACGCGAAGCTTTCTTT.

The chain combines TRBV18 with TRBJ1-4; D unclear. CDR3 length equals 13 residues. The V end was cut by 6 bases, the J end by 3 bases, with 8 bases between. Germline V gene sequence: CDR1 KGHSH, CDR2 LQKENI. The CDR3 loop is CASSLVANEKLFF. CDR3 in DNA: TGTGCCAGCTCCCTCGTCGCTAATGAAAAACTGTTTTTT.

This clone was detected only once. V usage is TRBV7-3 and J usage is TRBJ1-6, with D perhaps matching TRBD1 (5 bases). The V and J ends lost 3 bases and 8 bases respectively, with 11 bases between them. This CDR3 region has 14 residues. The germline V gene encodes CDR1 SGHTA and CDR2 FQGTGA. The CDR3 bases are TGTGCCAGCAGCTTGGGCCGGGGCTATTCACCCCTCCACTTT. This codes for CASSLGRGYSPLHF. Full variable domain (missing parts from reference TRBV7-3 and TRBJ1-6): GAGVSQTPSNKVTEKGKYVELRCDPISGHTALYWYRQSLGQGPEFLIYFQGTGAADDSGLPNDRFFAVRPEGSVSTLKIQRTERGDSAVYLCASSLGRGYSPLHFGNGTRLTVT.

The rearrangement links TRBV7-8 to TRBJ2-7, with D perhaps TRBD1 or TRBD2 (5 bases each). The V end lost 5 bases, the J end lost 2 bases, and 10 bases lay between the germline ends. The germline gives CDR1 SGHVS, CDR2 FQNEAQ. CDR3 size: 13 residues. For the CDR3, the DNA is TGTGCCAGCAGCCTGGGGGTGGCCTACGAGCAGTACTTC. Translated: CASSLGVAYEQYF.

This clone appeared a few times. The rearrangement links TRBV6-6 to TRBJ2-1; D may be TRBD1 or TRBD2 (7 bases each). The germline gives CDR1 MNHNY, CDR2 SVGAGI (reference sequence). This CDR3 has 11 amino acids. The ends were cut back, 6 bases at V and 15 bases at J, with 15 bases in the middle. CDR3 coding DNA: TGTGCCAGCAGGAGCGGGACAGTGGCGTTCTTC. It encodes CASRSGTVAFF.

This clone was seen only a few times. This chain connects TRBV4-1 to TRBJ2-3, with TRBD1 matching over 7 bases. The CDR3 is 15 residues long. Losses at the gene ends were 1 base for V and 2 bases for J; bases not matched to a gene: 3. Germline V lookup: CDR1 MGHRA, CDR2 YSYEKL. The DNA of the CDR3 is TGCGCCAGCAGCCAAGGACAGGGATTCACAGATACGCAGTATTTT. Translation: CASSQGQGFTDTQYF.

The chain recombines TRBV6-6 with TRBJ2-7; possible D gene TRBD1, 5 bases. V lost 4 bases, J lost 3 bases, and 13 bases lay in between. This CDR3 has 14 residues. Germline V gene lookup returns CDR1 MNHNY and CDR2 SVGAGI (reference sequence). The CDR3 region has the DNA TGTGCCAGCAGTTTATATGGGGCGCACTACGAGCAGTACTTC. Protein sequence: CASSLYGAHYEQYF.

The V and J genes are TRBV9 and TRBJ2-1, with TRBD2 as a possible D gene (5 bases). The germline V gene has CDR1 SGDLS and CDR2 YYNGEE. The CDR3 contains 15 residues. The V end was cut by 0 bases, the J end by 8 bases, with 15 bases between. CDR3 sequence (DNA): TGTGCCAGCAGCGTAGAGTCGGACTCCTGGGATGAGCAGTTCTTC. Its protein product is CASSVESDSWDEQFF.

This clone was detected only a few times. The chain uses TRBV9 and TRBJ2-3; maybe TRBD2 (5 bases). V lost 3 bases to trimming and J lost 2 bases, with 10 bases between them. The CDR3 is 14 residues long. The germline CDR1 and CDR2 sequences are SGDLS and YYNGEE. The CDR3 loop reads CASSAEGNTDTQYF. Written as DNA, the CDR3 is TGTGCCAGCAGCGCTGAGGGCAACACAGATACGCAGTATTTT.

The J gene is TRBJ1-5, the V gene TRBV19; the match to TRBD1 covers 11 bases. Germline lookup yields CDR1 LNHDA and CDR2 SQIVND (reference sequence). This CDR3 contains 15 residues. J gave up 5 bases and V 5 bases, and 5 bases lay outside the gene matches. For the CDR3, the DNA is TGTGCCAGTAGTGTTGGGGACAGGGGGTATCAGCCCCAGCATTTT. Translating gives CASSVGDRGYQPQHF.

The chain employs TRBV7-6 and TRBJ2-7; TRBD1 is a possible D gene (6 bases). CDR3 length: 14 amino acids. With 5 bases removed from V and 2 bases from J, the gap between germline ends came to 13 bases. Germline V lookup: CDR1 SGHVS, CDR2 FNYEAQ. The CDR3 spells CASSPSTGPYEQYF. The CDR3 DNA follows: TGTGCCAGCAGCCCGTCGACAGGACCCTACGAGCAGTACTTC.

J is TRBJ2-1 and V is TRBV5-5; tentatively, D is TRBD1 (5 bases). This CDR3 has 11 residues. Looked up from germline, CDR1 is SGHKS and CDR2 is YYEKEE (reference sequence). V lost 4 bases, J lost 7 bases, and 6 bases lay in between. CDR3 coding DNA: TGTGCCAGCAGCACAGGAAATGAGCAGTTCTTC. Residues: CASSTGNEQFF.

The chain couples TRBV5-5 to TRBJ2-7; D is ambiguous. Trimming removed 4 bases from V and 2 bases from J, with 10 bases in between. Germline V gene lookup returns CDR1 SGHKS and CDR2 YYEKEE (reference sequence). This CDR3 comprises 13 residues. CDR3 DNA sequence: TGTGCCAGCAGCCTCGTTCTCACCTACGAGCAGTACTTC. Translated: CASSLVLTYEQYF.

The gene calls are TRBV2 and TRBJ1-5, with 7 positions matching TRBD1. CDR1 and CDR2 from the germline V gene are SNHLY and FYNNEI. With 8 bases clipped from V and 4 bases from J, the junction kept 8 bases outside the gene matches. The CDR3 has 14 amino acids. The CDR3 DNA reads TGTGCCAGCGATTCACAGGGGCGGAATCAGCCCCAGCATTTT. Translating it yields CASDSQGRNQPQHF.

The V call is TRBV7-6, the J call TRBJ2-1; either TRBD1 or TRBD2 may supply D (6 bases each). CDR1 and CDR2 (germline): SGHVS, FNYEAQ. V dropped 5 bases and J dropped 4 bases, with 15 bases sitting between them. The CDR3 length is 15 residues. CDR3: CASSLRGGRYNEQFF. CDR3 coding DNA: TGTGCCAGCAGCCTCAGGGGAGGTCGGTACAATGAGCAGTTCTTC. Full variable domain (rest looked up from reference TRBV7-6 and TRBJ2-1): GAGVSQSPRYKVTKRGQDVALRCDPISGHVSLYWYRQALGQGPEFLTYFNYEAQQDKSGLPNDRFSAERPEGSISTLTIQRTEQRDSAMYRCASSLRGGRYNEQFFGPGTRLTVL.

This chain uses TRBV4-1 with TRBJ1-2; weak D call: TRBD1 (5 bases). The V end lost 0 bases, the J end lost 8 bases, and 13 bases lay between the germline ends. Germline CDR1 MGHRA, CDR2 YSYEKL. CDR3 length: 14 amino acids. CDR3 bases: TGCGCCAGCAGCCAAGATTCCAGGGCGGGCGGCTACACCTTC. Protein sequence: CASSQDSRAGGYTF.

The J gene is TRBJ2-6, the V gene TRBV4-2; D remains ambiguous. CDR3 length equals 17 residues. V was pared by 5 bases and J by 5 bases, with 19 bases between. The germline CDR1 and CDR2 sequences are LGHNA and YNFKEQ. CDR3 residues: CASSKQDKGCRANVLTF. The DNA for the CDR3 is TGTGCCAGCAGCAAACAAGACAAAGGTTGTCGGGCCAACGTCCTGACTTTC.